This paragraph covers one TCR beta chain sequence. How the authors handled the data: Amplification of reference gene primers was used by the study to estimate nucleated cell counts. Sequencing used immunoSEQ multiplex PCR; TCRdb keeps in-frame clones, though not all of them. The DNA gave D and trimming, while V, J and clone size come from that table. The table records roughly 110,000 clones, about 85% of them present only once. This record comes from a study of blood T cell repertoires in COVID-19. Study in general: Acute and convalescent COVID-19 specimens originated in the United States, Italy and Spain.

Per germline, CDR1 SGHVS and CDR2 FQNEAQ. This CDR3 is built from 17 residues. V trimming: 2 bases; J trimming: 5 bases; junction bases outside the gene matches: 12. The TCR originated in a man aged 40-50 years with acute or convalescent COVID-19. The chain links TRBV7-8 to TRBJ1-1; 9 nucleotides align to TRBD1. Source material: peripheral blood. The CDR3: CASSLRLTGGARTEAFF. CDR3 in DNA: TGTGCCAGCAGCTTACGGCTAACAGGGGGCGCGAGAACTGAAGCTTTCTTT. The full variable domain, with the rest looked up from reference TRBV7-8 and TRBJ1-1, is GAGVSQSPRYKVAKRGQDVALRCDPISGHVSLFWYQQALGQGPEFLTYFQNEAQLDKSGLPSDRFFAERPEGSVSTLKIQRTQQEDSAVYLCASSLRLTGGARTEAFFGQGTRLTVV.